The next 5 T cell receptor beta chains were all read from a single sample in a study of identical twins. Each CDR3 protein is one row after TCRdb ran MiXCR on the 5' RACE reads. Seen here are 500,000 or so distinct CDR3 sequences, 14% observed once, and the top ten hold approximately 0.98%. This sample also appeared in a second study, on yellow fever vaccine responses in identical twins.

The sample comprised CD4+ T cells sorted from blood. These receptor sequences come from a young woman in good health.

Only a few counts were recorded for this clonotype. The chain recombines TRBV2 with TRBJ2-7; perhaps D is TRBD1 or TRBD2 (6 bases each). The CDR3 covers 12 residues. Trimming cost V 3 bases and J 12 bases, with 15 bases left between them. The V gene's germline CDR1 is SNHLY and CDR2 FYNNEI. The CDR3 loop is CASSDLGARGYF. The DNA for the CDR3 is TGTGCCAGCAGTGATTTGGGGGCGCGGGGGTACTTC.

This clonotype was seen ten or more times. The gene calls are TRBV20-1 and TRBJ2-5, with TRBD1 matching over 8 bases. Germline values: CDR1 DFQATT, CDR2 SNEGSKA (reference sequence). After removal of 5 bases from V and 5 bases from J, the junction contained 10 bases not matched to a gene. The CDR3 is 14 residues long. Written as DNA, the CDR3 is TGCAGTGCTCCTGAACTGACAGGGGCGGAGACCCAGTACTTC. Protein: CSAPELTGAETQYF.

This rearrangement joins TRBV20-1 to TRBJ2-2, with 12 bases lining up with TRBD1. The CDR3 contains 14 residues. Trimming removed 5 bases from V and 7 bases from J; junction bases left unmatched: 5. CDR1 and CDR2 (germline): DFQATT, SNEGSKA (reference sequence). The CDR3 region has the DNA TGCAGTGCTCCGGGACAGGGGGCGTTCGGGGAGCTGTTTTTT. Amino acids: CSAPGQGAFGELFF.

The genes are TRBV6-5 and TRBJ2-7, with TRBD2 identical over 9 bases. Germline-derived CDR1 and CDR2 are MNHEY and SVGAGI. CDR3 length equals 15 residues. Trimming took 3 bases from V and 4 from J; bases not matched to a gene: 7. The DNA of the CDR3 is TGTGCCAGCAGTTATTCCTCTAGCGGGATGTACGAGCAGTACTTC. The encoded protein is CASSYSSSGMYEQYF.

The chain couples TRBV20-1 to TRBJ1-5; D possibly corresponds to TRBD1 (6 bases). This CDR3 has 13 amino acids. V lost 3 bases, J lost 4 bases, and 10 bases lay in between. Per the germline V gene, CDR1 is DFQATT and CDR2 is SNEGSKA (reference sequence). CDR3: CSASQGSNQPQHF. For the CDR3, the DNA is TGCAGTGCTAGTCAGGGGTCGAATCAGCCCCAGCATTTT.